One and the same sample provided the 11 T cell receptor beta chains below, sequenced in a study of identical twins (dated by TCRdb to about 2016). Library preparation was by 5' RACE. These reads were obtained on an Illumina HiSeq 2000. TCRdb reran the public reads through fastp at Q25 and MiXCR, keeping productive beta chains. Every CDR3 protein is listed once, alongside the most common genes and DNA of its rows. This sample comprises about 1.7 million distinct CDR3 sequences, about 32% of them detected only once. The top ten constitute less than 0.35% of the sample. Material: cord blood. These receptors all come from a newborn girl in good health.

CDR3 loop: CASSRDRGFTGELFF. As DNA, the CDR3 is TGTGCCAGCAGCCGGGACAGGGGGTTCACCGGGGAGCTGTTTTTT. The chain employs TRBV7-2 and TRBJ2-2, with 11 bases aligning to TRBD1. J was trimmed by 4 bases and V by 5 bases; bases with no gene match: 3. The CDR3 loop spans 15 amino acids. The germline gives CDR1 SGHTA, CDR2 FQGNSA.

CDR3 amino acids: CASRAGVTGANVLTF. The CDR3 region has the DNA TGTGCCAGCAGAGCGGGGGTTACTGGGGCCAACGTCCTGACTTTC. The chain carries TRBV12-3 or TRBV12-4 and TRBJ2-6; 8 bases are a match to TRBD2. After removal of 6 bases from V and 2 bases from J, the junction contained 3 bases not matched to a gene. The CDR3 sequence is 15 residues long.

V and J are TRBV6-6 and TRBJ1-5; possibly TRBD1 for D (6 bases). The V and J ends lost 4 bases and 2 bases respectively, with 9 bases between them. The germline gives CDR1 MNHNY, CDR2 SVGAGI (reference sequence). CDR3 length: 14 residues. CDR3 protein: CASSSYRGNQPQHF. CDR3 bases: TGTGCCAGCAGTTCCTACAGGGGCAATCAGCCCCAGCATTTT.

This clonotype was seen only once. The chain recombines TRBV20-1 with TRBJ1-1; D perhaps matches TRBD1 (5 bases). Looked up from germline, CDR1 is DFQATT and CDR2 is SNEGSKA (reference sequence). This CDR3 has 13 residues. The V end lost 0 bases, the J end lost 10 bases, and 15 bases lay between the germline ends. The CDR3 nucleotides are TGCAGTGCTAGAGATCGGGGGTGGAGTGGAGCTTTCTTT. It codes for CSARDRGWSGAFF.

The chain uses TRBV27 and TRBJ2-1; 11 nucleotides match TRBD2. Per germline, CDR1 MNHEY and CDR2 SMNVEV (reference sequence). The CDR3 is 16 residues long. Losses at the gene ends were 6 bases for V and 6 bases for J; bases not matched to a gene: 10. The CDR3 DNA follows: TGTGCCAGCAGGATCGCCACTAGCGGGAGATTCAATGAGCAGTTCTTC. Amino acids: CASRIATSGRFNEQFF.

With regard to this clonotype: One end of the junction fails to match germline, which may point to a read error. This chain uses TRBV12-3 or TRBV12-4 with TRBJ2-1; 8 nucleotides line up with TRBD2. This CDR3 comprises 18 residues. CDR3 in DNA: TGTGCCAGCCGTTTCCCTAGCGGGTCCCCGAGCTCCTACAATGAGCAGTTCTTC. It translates to CASRFPSGSPSSYNEQFF.

The V call is TRBV5-4, the J call TRBJ2-5, with 10 bases identical to TRBD2. The CDR3 runs 15 residues. V gave up 4 bases and J gave up 2 bases; unmatched junction bases: 5. The germline CDR1 and CDR2 sequences are SGHNT and YYREEE (reference sequence). The CDR3 coding sequence is TGTGCCAGCAGCAAGACTAGCGGGCGACAAGAGACCCAGTACTTC. Its translation is CASSKTSGRQETQYF.

The rearrangement links TRBV6-1 to TRBJ1-5; perhaps TRBD1 as D (6 bases). The CDR3 extends over 14 amino acids. In germline, CDR1 is MNHNS, CDR2 SASEGT. The V gene lost 7 bases and the J gene lost 4 bases, with 14 bases spanning the gap. The CDR3 here is CASKGPGENQPQHF. CDR3 DNA sequence: TGTGCCAGCAAGGGTCCAGGGGAAAATCAGCCCCAGCATTTT.

V usage is TRBV20-1 and J usage is TRBJ2-7, with a tentative D call TRBD2 (5 bases). The CDR3 covers 12 residues. V was trimmed by 6 bases and J by 2 bases, leaving 11 bases between them. Per the germline V gene, CDR1 is DFQATT and CDR2 is SNEGSKA (reference sequence). CDR3 sequence reads: CSATSSAYEQYF. As DNA, the CDR3 is TGCAGTGCAACCAGTAGCGCCTACGAGCAGTACTTC.

About this clonotype itself: The junction differs from germline at one of its ends, possibly a read error. The chain couples TRBV14 to TRBJ2-1; no firm D call. CDR1 and CDR2 (germline): SGHDN, FVKESK. CDR3 size: 16 residues. CDR3 residues: CASSQEARISYDEQFF. CDR3 DNA sequence: TGTGCCAGCAGCCAAGAGGCGCGGATCTCCTACGATGAGCAGTTCTTC.

This clonotype was counted a few times. Sequence at one end of the junction differs from germline and may be a read error. The chain carries TRBV5-1 and TRBJ2-5; D may be TRBD2 (6 bases). Germline assignment: CDR1 SGHRS and CDR2 YFSETQ. The CDR3 contains 13 residues. As DNA, the CDR3 is TGCGCCAGCAGCAGCTCTTCGGGGGAGACCCTGTACTTC. Residues: CASSSSSGETLYF.